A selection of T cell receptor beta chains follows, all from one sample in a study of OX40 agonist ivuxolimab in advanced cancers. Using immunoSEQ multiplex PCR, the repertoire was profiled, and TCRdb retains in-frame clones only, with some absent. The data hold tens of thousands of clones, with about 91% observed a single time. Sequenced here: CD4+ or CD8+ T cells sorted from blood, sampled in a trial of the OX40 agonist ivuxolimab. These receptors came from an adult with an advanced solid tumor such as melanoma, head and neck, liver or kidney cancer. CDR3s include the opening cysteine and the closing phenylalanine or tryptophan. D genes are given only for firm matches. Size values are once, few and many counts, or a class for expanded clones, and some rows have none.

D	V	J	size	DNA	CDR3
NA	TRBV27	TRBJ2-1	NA	TGTGCCAGCAGTTTAGGGCTGGACAGTAGTCGCAATGAGCAGTTCTTC	CASSLGLDSSRNEQFF
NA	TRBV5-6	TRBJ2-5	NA	TGTGCCAGCAGCCCTTGGGCAGCTCAAGAGACCCAGTACTTC	CASSPWAAQETQYF
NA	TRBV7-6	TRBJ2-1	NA	TGTGCCAGCAGCTTAGACAGCTCCTACAATGAGCAGTTCTTC	CASSLDSSYNEQFF
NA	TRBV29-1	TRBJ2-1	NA	TGCAGCGCCTTAGGCATCAATGAGCAGTTCTTC	CSALGINEQFF
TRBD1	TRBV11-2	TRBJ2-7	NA	TGTGCCAGCAGCCCTTGGACAGGCCCAGACGAGCAGTACTTC	CASSPWTGPDEQYF
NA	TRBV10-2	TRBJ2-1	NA	TGCGCCAGCAGTCTAGGTTCCTACAATGAGCAGTTCTTC	CASSLGSYNEQFF
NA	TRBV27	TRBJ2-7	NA	TGTGCCAGCAGTTTGGGGCTTGACTCCTACGAGCAGTACTTC	CASSLGLDSYEQYF
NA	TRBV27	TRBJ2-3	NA	TGTGCCAGCCTCCCTGAGGGGGTCCGAACAGATACGCAGTATTTT	CASLPEGVRTDTQYF
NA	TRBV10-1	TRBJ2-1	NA	TGCGCCAGCAGCACCAGTTTCCCGGGAGAAACCTACAATGAGCAGTTCTTC	CASSTSFPGETYNEQFF
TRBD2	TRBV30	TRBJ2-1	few	TGTGCCTGGAGTGTACAAGCGGGACGGGAGCAGTTCTTC	CAWSVQAGREQFF
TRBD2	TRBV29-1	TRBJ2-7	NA	TGCAGCGTTGTGCTAGCGGCATTGAACTACGAGCAGTACTTC	CSVVLAALNYEQYF
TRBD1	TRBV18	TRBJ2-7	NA	TGTGCCAGCTCACTAGTCGGGACAGTTTACGAGCAGTACTTC	CASSLVGTVYEQYF
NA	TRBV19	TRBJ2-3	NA	TGTGCCAGCCACACTGGGAGAGACACAGATACGCAGTATTTT	CASHTGRDTDTQYF
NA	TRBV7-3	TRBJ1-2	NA	TGTGCCAGCGGTTCTGGAAATGGCTACACCTTC	CASGSGNGYTF
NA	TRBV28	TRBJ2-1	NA	TGTGCCAGCAGTTACCCCGGGATTTCAGTTGAGCAGTTCTTC	CASSYPGISVEQFF
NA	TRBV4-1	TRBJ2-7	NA	TGCGCCAGCAGCCAATTGGCCCGGGTGCCCTACGAGCAGTACTTC	CASSQLARVPYEQYF
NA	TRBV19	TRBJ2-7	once	TGTGCCAGTAGTTTAATAGCGGACTCCTACGAGCAGTACTTC	CASSLIADSYEQYF
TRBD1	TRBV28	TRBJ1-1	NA	TGTGCCAGCAGTAAACCGCGGACAGGGAGCACTGAAGCTTTCTTT	CASSKPRTGSTEAFF
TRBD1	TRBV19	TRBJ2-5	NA	TGTGCCAGTAGTCCGGGACAGGGGTCCCAAGAGACCCAGTACTTC	CASSPGQGSQETQYF
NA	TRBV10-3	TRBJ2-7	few	TGTGCCATCAGGGGAGCCGGGTCCGACGAGCAGTACTTC	CAIRGAGSDEQYF
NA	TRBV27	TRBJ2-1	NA	TGTGCCAGCAGTTTAAACAATGAGCAGTTCTTC	CASSLNNEQFF
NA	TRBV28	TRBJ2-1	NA	TGTGCCAGCAGACGACAGTGGAGCTCCTACAATGAGCAGTTCTTC	CASRRQWSSYNEQFF
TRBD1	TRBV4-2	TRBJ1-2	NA	TGTGCCAGCAGCCAAGAGGGACAGGGGGCTTTGTTTGGCTACACCTTC	CASSQEGQGALFGYTF
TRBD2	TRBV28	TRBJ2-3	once	TGTGCCAGCACCGTAGCGGGAGGGCTTCTCGATACGCAGTATTTT	CASTVAGGLLDTQYF
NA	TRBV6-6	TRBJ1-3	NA	TGTGCCAGCAGCCCCGCGGGGGGGGACGGAAACACCATATATTTT	CASSPAGGDGNTIYF
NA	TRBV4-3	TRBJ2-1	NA	TGCGCCAGCAGCCAAGAGGCAGGTCTTGAGCAGTTCTTC	CASSQEAGLEQFF
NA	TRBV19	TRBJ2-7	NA	TGTGCCAGTAGTATTGCGGGACCTGCCTACGAGCAGTACTTC	CASSIAGPAYEQYF
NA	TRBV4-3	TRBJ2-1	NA	TGCGCCAGCAGCCATCGGGGGCACAAGTACAATGAGCAGTTCTTC	CASSHRGHKYNEQFF
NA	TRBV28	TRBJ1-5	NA	TGTGCCAGCAGTCCCCCGGGGGGCAATCAGCCCCAGCATTTT	CASSPPGGNQPQHF
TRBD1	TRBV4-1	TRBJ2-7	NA	TGCGCCAGCAGCGAAGTGGCAGGGGGCTCCTACGAGCAGTACTTC	CASSEVAGGSYEQYF
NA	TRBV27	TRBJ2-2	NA	TGTGCCAGCAGTTTGGGACCCTTCACCGGGGAGCTGTTTTTT	CASSLGPFTGELFF
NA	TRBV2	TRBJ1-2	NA	TGTGCCAGCAGTGAAGCGCTTAAGGGGGAGAACTATGGCTACACCTTC	CASSEALKGENYGYTF
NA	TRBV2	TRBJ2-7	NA	TGTGCCAGCAGTGAAGGGACAGCTCCCTACGAGCAGTACTTC	CASSEGTAPYEQYF
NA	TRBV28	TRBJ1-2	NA	TGTGCCAGCAGTTTCGATGGGGCGAATGGCTACACCTTC	CASSFDGANGYTF
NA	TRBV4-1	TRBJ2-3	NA	TGCGCCAGCAGCCAAGTTCCTAGTACAGATACGCAGTATTTT	CASSQVPSTDTQYF
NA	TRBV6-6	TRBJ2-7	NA	TGTGCCAGCAGTTGGGATGACGAGCAGTACTTC	CASSWDDEQYF
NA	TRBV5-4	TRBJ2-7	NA	TGTGCCAGCAGCTTGGACTTTGGGGGTTCCGAGCAGTACTTC	CASSLDFGGSEQYF
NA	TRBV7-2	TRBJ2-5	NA	TGTGCCAGCACTGGGGCATTTCAAGAGACCCAGTACTTC	CASTGAFQETQYF
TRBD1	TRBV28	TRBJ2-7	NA	TGTGCCAGCAGTTTTACAGGGGAGTACGAGCAGTACTTC	CASSFTGEYEQYF
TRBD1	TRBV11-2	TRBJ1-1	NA	TGTGCCAGCAGCTTAGTCGCAGGGGGCGTAACTGAAGCTTTCTTT	CASSLVAGGVTEAFF
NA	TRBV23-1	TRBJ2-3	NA	TGCGCCAGCAGTCATAAACGGGGTGGAGATACGCAGTATTTT	CASSHKRGGDTQYF
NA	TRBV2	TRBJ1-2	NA	TGTGCCAGCACCACAGGGCTCGAAAACTATGGCTACACCTTC	CASTTGLENYGYTF
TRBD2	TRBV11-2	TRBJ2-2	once	TGTGCCAGCAGCTTGCGGTTAGCGGGAGAATCTAACACCGGGGAGCTGTTTTTT	CASSLRLAGESNTGELFF
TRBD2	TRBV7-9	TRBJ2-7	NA	TGTGCCAGCAGCAATCAACCTAGCGGCTCCTACGAGCAGTACTTC	CASSNQPSGSYEQYF
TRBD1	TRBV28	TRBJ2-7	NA	TGTGCCAGCAGTTTCGTCCTCGTGGGACAGGGGTCGTACGAGCAGTACTTC	CASSFVLVGQGSYEQYF
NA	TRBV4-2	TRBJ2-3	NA	TGTGCCAGCAGCCAAGACGGTGGGAGAACAGATACGCAGTATTTT	CASSQDGGRTDTQYF